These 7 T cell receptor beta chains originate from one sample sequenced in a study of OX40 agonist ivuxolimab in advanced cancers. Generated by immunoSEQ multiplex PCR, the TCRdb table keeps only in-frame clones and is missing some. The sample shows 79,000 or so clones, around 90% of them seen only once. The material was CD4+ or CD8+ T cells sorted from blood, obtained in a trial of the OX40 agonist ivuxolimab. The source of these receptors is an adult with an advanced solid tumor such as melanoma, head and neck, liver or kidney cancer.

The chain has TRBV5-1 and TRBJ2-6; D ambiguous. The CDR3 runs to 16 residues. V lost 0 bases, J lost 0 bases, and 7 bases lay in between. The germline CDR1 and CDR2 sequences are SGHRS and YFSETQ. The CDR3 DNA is TGCGCCAGCAGCTTGGATTTGGACTCTGGGGCCAACGTCCTGACTTTC. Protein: CASSLDLDSGANVLTF.

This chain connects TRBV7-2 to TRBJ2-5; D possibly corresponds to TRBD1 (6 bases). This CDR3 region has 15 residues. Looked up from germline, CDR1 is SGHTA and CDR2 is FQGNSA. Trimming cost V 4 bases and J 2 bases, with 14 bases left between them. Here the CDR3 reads CASSSFQGNQETQYF. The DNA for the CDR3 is TGTGCCAGCAGCTCCTTTCAGGGGAATCAAGAGACCCAGTACTTC.

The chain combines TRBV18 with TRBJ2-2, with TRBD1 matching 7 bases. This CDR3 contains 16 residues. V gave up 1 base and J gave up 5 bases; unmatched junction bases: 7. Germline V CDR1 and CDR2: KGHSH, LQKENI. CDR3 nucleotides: TGTGCCAGCTCACCACAGAGACAGGGTCTGACCGGGGAGCTGTTTTTT. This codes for CASSPQRQGLTGELFF.

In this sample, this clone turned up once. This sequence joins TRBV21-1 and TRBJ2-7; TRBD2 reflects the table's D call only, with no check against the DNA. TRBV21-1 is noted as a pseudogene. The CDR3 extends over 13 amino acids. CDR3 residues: CVDYQLSLYEQYF. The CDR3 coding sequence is TGTGTCGACTACCAATTAAGCCTCTACGAGCAGTACTTC.

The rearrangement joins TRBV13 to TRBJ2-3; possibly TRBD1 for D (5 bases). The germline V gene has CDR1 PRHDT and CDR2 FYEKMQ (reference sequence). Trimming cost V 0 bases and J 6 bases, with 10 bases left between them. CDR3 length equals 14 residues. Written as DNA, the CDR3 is TGTGCCAGCAGCTTAGGAGGGGCCGTGGATACGCAGTATTTT. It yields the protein CASSLGGAVDTQYF.

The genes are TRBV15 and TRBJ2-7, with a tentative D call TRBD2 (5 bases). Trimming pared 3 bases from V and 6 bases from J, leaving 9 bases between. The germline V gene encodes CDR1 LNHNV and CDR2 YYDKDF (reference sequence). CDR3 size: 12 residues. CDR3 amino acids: CATSRGSGEQYF. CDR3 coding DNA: TGTGCCACCAGCAGGGGGAGCGGCGAGCAGTACTTC.

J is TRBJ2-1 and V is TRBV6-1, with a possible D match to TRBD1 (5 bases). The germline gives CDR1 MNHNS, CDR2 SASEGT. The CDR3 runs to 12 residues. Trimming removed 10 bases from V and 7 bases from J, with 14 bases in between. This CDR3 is CATQGAANEQFF. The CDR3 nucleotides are TGTGCCACGCAAGGGGCGGCTAATGAGCAGTTCTTC.